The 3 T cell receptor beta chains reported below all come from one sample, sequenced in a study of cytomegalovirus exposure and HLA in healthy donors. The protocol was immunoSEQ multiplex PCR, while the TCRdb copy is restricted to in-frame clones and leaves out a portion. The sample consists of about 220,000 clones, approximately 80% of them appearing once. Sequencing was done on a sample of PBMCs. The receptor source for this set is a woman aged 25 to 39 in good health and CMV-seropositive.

The CDR3 sequence: CASSRGQDNYNEQFF. DNA for the CDR3: TGCGCCAGCAGCCGGGGACAGGATAATTACAATGAGCAGTTCTTC. The chain combines TRBV5-1 with TRBJ2-1; 8 bases are shared with TRBD1. Germline CDR1 SGHRS, CDR2 YFSETQ. The CDR3 runs to 15 residues. V gave up 4 bases and J gave up 4 bases; unmatched junction bases: 7.

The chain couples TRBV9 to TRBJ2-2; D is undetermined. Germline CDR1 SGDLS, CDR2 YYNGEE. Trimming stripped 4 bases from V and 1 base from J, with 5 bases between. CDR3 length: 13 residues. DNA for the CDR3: TGTGCCAGCAGCTCTGAGAACACCGGGGAGCTGTTTTTT. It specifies CASSSENTGELFF.

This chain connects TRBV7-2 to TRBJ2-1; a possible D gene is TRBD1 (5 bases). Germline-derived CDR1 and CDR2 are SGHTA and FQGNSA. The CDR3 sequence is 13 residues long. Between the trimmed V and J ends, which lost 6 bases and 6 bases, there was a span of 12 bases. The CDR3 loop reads CASSFPRGNEQFF. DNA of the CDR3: TGTGCCAGCAGTTTCCCTAGGGGCAATGAGCAGTTCTTC.